The source of this T cell receptor (beta chain) is a study of monozygotic twins with inflammatory bowel disease. Whole-study findings and limits: Lower TCRbeta diversity (inverse Simpson) was seen in IBD patients than in healthy co-twins. Evidence failed to back one strong IBD-linked signal or clonotype. Versus healthy twins, IBD patients showed fewer clonotypes shared with others, especially with disease activity.

On this clonotype: Its target is unknown.

TCRalpha along with TCRbeta cDNA was subjected to two nested PCRs lasting approximately 17 and 9 cycles. TCRdb re-analyzed the 5' RACE reads; it lists each CDR3 protein once, without DNA. This table lists about 380,000 distinct CDR3 sequences. Germline V gene lookup returns CDR1 SQVTM and CDR2 ANQGSEA. This CDR3 has 15 amino acids. Sequencing was done on a sample of blood. The chain recombines TRBV29-1 with TRBJ1-1. The sequence was obtained from a human donor with ulcerative colitis or Crohn's disease, or a healthy co-twin of an affected twin (not recorded which). The chain's CDR3 is CSVYRQRQPNTEAFF.